The 27 T cell receptor beta chains below were found in one sample sequenced in a study of cytomegalovirus exposure and HLA in healthy donors. It was with 60 Vbeta and 13 Jbeta primers that the PCR ran. Assay: immunoSEQ multiplex PCR; the TCRdb copy retains only in-frame clones and omits some. The table lists under 250,000 clones, about 81% of them singletons. Sequenced: PBMCs. Receptor source: a man between 40 and 49 years old in good health and CMV-seropositive.

The gene calls are TRBV27 and TRBJ1-1, with unresolved D. Trimming took 2 bases from V and 1 from J, leaving 11 bases between them. This CDR3 has 15 residues. The germline CDR1 and CDR2 sequences are MNHEY and SMNVEV (reference sequence). The DNA of the CDR3 is TGTGCCAGCAGTTTAATTGGAGGTAAGAACACTGAAGCTTTCTTT. This gives the protein CASSLIGGKNTEAFF.

This sequence joins TRBV2 and TRBJ1-3; possible D gene TRBD1, 6 bases. The germline V gene encodes CDR1 SNHLY and CDR2 FYNNEI. Trimming shortened V by 8 bases and J by 3 bases, and 17 bases separated the two germline ends. The CDR3 loop spans 15 amino acids. CDR3 in amino acids: CASAPGQGYGNTIYF. The CDR3 coding sequence is TGTGCCAGCGCCCCCGGGCAGGGGTATGGAAACACCATATATTTT.

This chain uses TRBV7-9 with TRBJ1-1, with D unresolved. This CDR3 spans 15 amino acids. Trimming shortened V by 5 bases and J by 1 base, and 14 bases separated the two germline ends. Per the germline V gene, CDR1 is SEHNR and CDR2 is FQNEAQ (reference sequence). In nucleotides, the CDR3 is TGTGCCAGCAGCCCAAGCGGGCAGGCGAACACTGAAGCTTTCTTT. It yields the protein CASSPSGQANTEAFF.

Turning to this clone: A junction end diverges from the germline sequence, so it may reflect a read error. This chain uses TRBV7-9 with TRBJ1-1, with D possibly being TRBD1 (6 bases). CDR1 and CDR2 from the germline V gene are SEHNR and FQNEAQ (reference sequence). CDR3 size: 17 residues. Here the CDR3 reads CSSSLVRARDKNTEAFF. As DNA, the CDR3 is TGTTCCAGCAGCTTAGTGAGGGCCCGGGACAAGAACACTGAAGCTTTCTTT.

The chain has TRBV7-9 and TRBJ1-4; 7 bases fit TRBD1. Trimming at V came to 5 bases and at J to 4 bases, leaving 4 bases not matched to a gene. The CDR3 totals 14 residues. Germline V CDR1 and CDR2: SEHNR, FQNEAQ (reference sequence). CDR3 residues: CASSPGGSNEKLFF. In DNA, the CDR3 is TGTGCCAGCAGCCCAGGGGGGAGTAATGAAAAACTGTTTTTT.

The chain has TRBV7-9 and TRBJ1-2; 7 positions agree with TRBD1. CDR1 SEHNR and CDR2 FQNEAQ come from the germline V gene (reference sequence). The trim removed 1 base at V and 5 bases at J, leaving 1 base unmatched. The CDR3 extends over 13 amino acids. The CDR3 here is CASSLVTGYGYTF. CDR3 bases: TGTGCCAGCAGCTTAGTGACAGGGTATGGCTACACCTTC.

The chain employs TRBV19 and TRBJ1-2; D remains unclear. The V gene's germline CDR1 is LNHDA and CDR2 SQIVND (reference sequence). The CDR3 has 11 residues. V gave up 9 bases and J gave up 7 bases, with 12 bases separating them. CDR3 sequence reads: CASFAGIGYTF. The CDR3 coding sequence is TGTGCCAGCTTTGCGGGGATTGGCTACACCTTC. The whole variable domain, filled in from reference TRBV19 and TRBJ1-2, reads DGGITQSPKYLFRKEGQNVTLSCEQNLNHDAMYWYRQDPGQGLRLIYYSQIVNDFQKGDIAEGYSVSREKKESFPLTVTSAQKNPTAFYLCASFAGIGYTFGSGTRLTVV.

The chain recombines TRBV7-3 with TRBJ1-1; D perhaps matches TRBD1 (6 bases). This CDR3 comprises 13 residues. With 4 bases removed from V and 8 bases from J, the gap between germline ends came to 14 bases. Per the germline V gene, CDR1 is SGHTA and CDR2 is FQGTGA. CDR3 sequence (DNA): TGTGCCAGCAGCTATGAACCGGGGACAGAAGCTTTCTTT. It translates to CASSYEPGTEAFF.

This chain links TRBV19 with TRBJ2-1, with 12 bases that match TRBD2. Germline lookup yields CDR1 LNHDA and CDR2 SQIVND (reference sequence). There are 15 residues in the CDR3. J gave up 8 bases and V 3 bases, and 5 bases lay outside the gene matches. The CDR3 region is CASSIVTSGSDEQFF. In nucleotides, the CDR3 is TGTGCCAGTAGTATTGTGACTAGCGGGAGCGATGAGCAGTTCTTC.

This rearrangement joins TRBV5-4 to TRBJ1-1; perhaps TRBD1 as D (5 bases). V dropped 1 base and J dropped 6 bases, with 13 bases sitting between them. This CDR3 is 14 amino acids long. CDR1 SGHNT and CDR2 YYREEE come from the germline V gene (reference sequence). CDR3 coding DNA: TGTGCCAGCAGCTTGTATTTTTCGGGGGCTGAAGCTTTCTTT. Protein sequence: CASSLYFSGAEAFF.

The V and J genes are TRBV10-1 and TRBJ2-3; D is possibly TRBD2 (6 bases). The CDR3 has 15 amino acids. CDR1 is WNHNN, CDR2 SYGVQD, per germline (reference sequence). Trimming removed 0 bases from V and 1 base from J, with 8 bases in between. The chain's CDR3 is CASSESWGGTDTQYF. CDR3 nucleotides: TGCGCCAGCAGTGAGTCGTGGGGGGGCACAGATACGCAGTATTTT.

The V call is TRBV5-8, the J call TRBJ1-5; D might be TRBD1 (5 bases). Trimming pared 4 bases from V and 2 bases from J, leaving 10 bases between. Germline assignment: CDR1 SGHTS and CDR2 YDEGEE. There are 14 residues in the CDR3. The CDR3 region is CASSPGGGNQPQHF. The DNA for the CDR3 is TGTGCCAGCAGCCCCGGGGGGGGCAATCAGCCCCAGCATTTT. Together with reference TRBV5-8 and TRBJ1-5, the CDR3 gives the full variable domain: EAGVTQSPTHLIKTRGQQATLRCSPISGHTSVYWYQQALGLGLQFLLWYDEGEERNRGNFPPRFSGRQFPNYSSELNVNALELEDSALYLCASSPGGGNQPQHFGDGTRLSIL.

This chain connects TRBV27 to TRBJ2-1; 12 positions match TRBD2. Losses at the gene ends were 0 bases for V and 3 bases for J; bases not matched to a gene: 6. The germline CDR1 and CDR2 sequences are MNHEY and SMNVEV (reference sequence). CDR3 length: 18 amino acids. CDR3 protein: CASSLSFRLAGDYNEQFF. The CDR3 nucleotides are TGTGCCAGCAGTTTATCCTTCCGACTAGCGGGGGACTACAATGAGCAGTTCTTC.

The V call is TRBV27, the J call TRBJ1-4; no reliable D call. The CDR3 has 14 amino acids. Trimming cost V 7 bases and J 0 bases, with 9 bases left between them. The germline V gene encodes CDR1 MNHEY and CDR2 SMNVEV (reference sequence). The CDR3 is CASTGFATNEKLFF. As DNA, the CDR3 is TGTGCCAGCACGGGTTTTGCAACTAATGAAAAACTGTTTTTT.

The chain links TRBV6-5 to TRBJ1-5; no clear D. V lost 3 bases and J lost 9, with 12 bases in between. The CDR3 has 13 residues. Looked up from germline, CDR1 is MNHEY and CDR2 is SVGAGI. This CDR3 reads CASSYRGSGPQHF. CDR3 in DNA: TGTGCCAGCAGTTATCGCGGTTCGGGGCCCCAGCATTTT.

The chain has TRBV7-8 and TRBJ2-7, with D possibly being TRBD1 or TRBD2 (5 bases each). Germline lookup yields CDR1 SGHVS and CDR2 FQNEAQ. V shed 1 base and J shed 0 bases, with 7 bases lying between them. There are 14 residues in the CDR3. The CDR3 DNA reads TGTGCCAGCAGCTTAGGAGGGGACTCCTACGAGCAGTACGTC. The encoded protein is CASSLGGDSYEQYV.

The chain is built from TRBV9 and TRBJ2-1; a possible D gene is TRBD2 (6 bases). Trimming took off 0 bases at V and 8 bases at J, with 15 bases between the two ends. Per the germline V gene, CDR1 is SGDLS and CDR2 is YYNGEE. The CDR3 consists of 15 residues. The CDR3 is CASSVEGTSGHEQFF. The CDR3 DNA is TGTGCCAGCAGCGTAGAAGGGACTTCGGGCCATGAGCAGTTCTTC.

This clone was seen once. The V call is TRBV7-2, the J call TRBJ2-1; TRBD1 matches at 7 bases. The V gene's germline CDR1 is SGHTA and CDR2 FQGNSA. V shed 5 bases and J 7 bases; nucleotides not matched to a gene: 11. The CDR3 is 15 residues long. The CDR3 region has the DNA TGTGCCAGCAGCCCGCCGGGACAGTGGCCTAATGAGCAGTTCTTC. It translates to CASSPPGQWPNEQFF.

The chain has TRBV7-9 and TRBJ2-2, with a weak D call TRBD1 (6 bases). The CDR3 consists of 15 residues. Germline-derived CDR1 and CDR2 are SEHNR and FQNEAQ (reference sequence). The ends were cut back, 5 bases at V and 5 bases at J, with 15 bases in the middle. CDR3 sequence reads: CASSLPGHATGELFF. In DNA, the CDR3 is TGTGCCAGCAGCCTACCGGGACACGCGACCGGGGAGCTGTTTTTT.

The V call is TRBV9, the J call TRBJ1-1; no clear D. Germline V gives CDR1 SGDLS, CDR2 YYNGEE. The CDR3 consists of 15 residues. Trimming took 3 bases from V and 1 from J, leaving 13 bases between them. This CDR3 is CASSGGPVKNTEAFF. The DNA of the CDR3 is TGTGCCAGCAGCGGAGGTCCGGTTAAGAACACTGAAGCTTTCTTT.

The rearrangement uses TRBV11-2 and TRBJ1-1, with 11 bases aligning to TRBD1. The germline V gene encodes CDR1 SGHAT and CDR2 FQNNGV. This CDR3 region has 15 residues. V shed 5 bases and J 6 bases; nucleotides not matched to a gene: 8. CDR3 sequence: CASSRLGQGGPEAFF. The CDR3 DNA reads TGTGCCAGCAGCCGTCTGGGACAGGGGGGCCCTGAAGCTTTCTTT.

The J gene is TRBJ2-2, the V gene TRBV29-1; D call uncertain. Germline V CDR1 and CDR2: SQVTM, ANQGSEA. V lost 7 bases and J 6 bases, leaving 15 bases between the germline ends. The CDR3 spans 13 residues. The CDR3 DNA follows: TGCAGCGGGGCCTCCTCCTCCGCCGGGGAGCTGTTTTTT. Translation: CSGASSSAGELFF.

The chain joins TRBV7-7 to TRBJ2-5; TRBD1 matches 7 bases. V shed 5 bases and J 4 bases; nucleotides not matched to a gene: 13. CDR1 is SSHAT and CDR2 is FNYEAQ in the germline V gene (reference sequence). The CDR3 runs 16 residues. As DNA, the CDR3 is TGTGCCAGCAGCCTACCGGACAGGCCTTGCGGAGAGACCCAGTACTTC. Translated: CASSLPDRPCGETQYF.

The V call is TRBV14, the J call TRBJ2-7, with TRBD1 as a possible D gene (6 bases). The CDR3 sequence is 13 residues long. V was shortened by 7 bases and J by 3 bases, with 13 bases between the two germline ends. The germline CDR1 and CDR2 sequences are SGHDN and FVKESK. The CDR3 sequence is CASNSRTVYEQYF. Here the CDR3 DNA reads TGTGCCAGCAACTCAAGGACAGTCTACGAGCAGTACTTC.

The chain has TRBV5-1 and TRBJ2-2; D unclear. This CDR3 is built from 15 residues. Germline CDR1 SGHRS, CDR2 YFSETQ. Trimming removed 4 bases from V and 0 bases from J, with 10 bases in between. CDR3 loop: CASSHRETNTGELFF. The CDR3 DNA sequence: TGCGCCAGCAGCCACAGAGAGACGAACACCGGGGAGCTGTTTTTT. The full variable domain, rest sourced from reference TRBV5-1 and TRBJ2-2, is KAGVTQTPRYLIKTRGQQVTLSCSPISGHRSVSWYQQTPGQGLQFLFEYFSETQRNKGNFPGRFSGRQFSNSRSEMNVSTLELGDSALYLCASSHRETNTGELFFGEGSRLTVL.

This chain links TRBV11-2 with TRBJ2-7, with D perhaps matching TRBD2 (6 bases). Germline CDR1 and CDR2: SGHAT and FQNNGV. The CDR3 is 11 amino acids. Trimming removed 8 bases from V and 6 bases from J, with 11 bases in between. CDR3 protein: CASLGGGEQYF. The CDR3 region has the DNA TGTGCCAGCCTGGGGGGTGGCGAGCAGTACTTC.

The genes are TRBV5-1 and TRBJ2-6, with D possibly TRBD1 on 6 matching bases. CDR1 SGHRS and CDR2 YFSETQ come from the germline V gene. CDR3 length equals 17 residues. V gave up 4 bases and J gave up 2 bases, with 16 bases separating them. CDR3 residues: CASSPVIGGAGANVLTF. CDR3 in DNA: TGCGCCAGCAGCCCGGTGATAGGGGGAGCTGGGGCCAACGTCCTGACTTTC. The variable domain in full, completed from reference TRBV5-1 and TRBJ2-6, reads KAGVTQTPRYLIKTRGQQVTLSCSPISGHRSVSWYQQTPGQGLQFLFEYFSETQRNKGNFPGRFSGRQFSNSRSEMNVSTLELGDSALYLCASSPVIGGAGANVLTFGAGSRLTVL.